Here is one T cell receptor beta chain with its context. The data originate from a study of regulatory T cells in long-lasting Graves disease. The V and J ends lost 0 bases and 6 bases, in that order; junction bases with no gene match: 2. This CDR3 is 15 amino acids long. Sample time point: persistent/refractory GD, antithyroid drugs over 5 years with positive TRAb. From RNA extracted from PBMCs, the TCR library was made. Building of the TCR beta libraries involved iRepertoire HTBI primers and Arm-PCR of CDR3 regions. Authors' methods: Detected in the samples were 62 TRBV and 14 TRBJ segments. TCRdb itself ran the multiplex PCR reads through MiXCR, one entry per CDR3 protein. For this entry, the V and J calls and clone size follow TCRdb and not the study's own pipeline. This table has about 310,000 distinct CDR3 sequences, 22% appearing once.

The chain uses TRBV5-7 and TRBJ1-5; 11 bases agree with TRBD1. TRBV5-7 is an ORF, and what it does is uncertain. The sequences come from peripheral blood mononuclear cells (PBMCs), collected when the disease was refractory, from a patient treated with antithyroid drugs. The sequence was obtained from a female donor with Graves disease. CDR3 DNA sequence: TGTGCCAGCAGCTTGGGGGACAGGGGGGTTCAGCCCCAGCATTTT. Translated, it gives CASSLGDRGVQPQHF.